Here is one T cell receptor beta chain with its context. Its specificity is not known. The data were taken from a study of OX40 agonist ivuxolimab in advanced cancers. Sequencing used immunoSEQ multiplex PCR; TCRdb keeps in-frame clones, though not all of them. Of about 96,000 clones in the sample, roughly 91% were seen once. Looked up from germline, CDR1 is SGHDT and CDR2 is YYEEEE. The CDR3 length is 13 residues. V shed 0 bases and J shed 5 bases, with 8 bases lying between them. Notes on the study in general: On average, a greater number of expanded clones characterised CD8+ T cells relative to CD4+.

The sample in question was CD4+ or CD8+ T cells sorted from blood, obtained in a trial of the OX40 agonist ivuxolimab. The chain links TRBV5-6 to TRBJ2-5; D is possibly TRBD1 (5 bases). This sequence was found in an adult with an advanced solid tumor such as melanoma, head and neck, liver or kidney cancer. CDR3 in amino acids: CASSLGGTETQYF. The DNA of the CDR3 is TGTGCCAGCAGCTTGGGGGGCACGGAGACCCAGTACTTC.